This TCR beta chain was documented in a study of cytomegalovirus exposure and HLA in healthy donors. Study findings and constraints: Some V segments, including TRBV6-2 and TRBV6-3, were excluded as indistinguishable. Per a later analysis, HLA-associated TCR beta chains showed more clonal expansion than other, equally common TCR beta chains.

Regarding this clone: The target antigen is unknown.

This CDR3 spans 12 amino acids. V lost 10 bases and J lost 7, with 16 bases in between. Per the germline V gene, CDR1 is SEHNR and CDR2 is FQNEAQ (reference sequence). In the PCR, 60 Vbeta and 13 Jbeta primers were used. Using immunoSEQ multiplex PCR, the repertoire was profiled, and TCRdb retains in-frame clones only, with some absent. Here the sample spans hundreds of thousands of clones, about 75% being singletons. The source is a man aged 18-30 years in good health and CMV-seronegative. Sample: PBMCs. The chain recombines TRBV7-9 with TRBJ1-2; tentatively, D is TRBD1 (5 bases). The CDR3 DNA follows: TGTGCCATACAAATCGGGGGTGGTGGCTACACCTTC. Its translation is CAIQIGGGGYTF.